This T cell receptor (beta chain) was observed in a study of CD8 T cells in ankylosing spondylitis. Study outcomes and limitations: Disease-linked clones were CD8+ and relatively rare in peripheral blood. Among TCR beta sequences, a motif of about 8 highly homologous variants appeared characteristic of ankylosing spondylitis blood. Significant enrichment of disease-linked clones was reportedly seen in matched ankylosing spondylitis synovial fluid.

Turning to this clonotype: Its antigen is currently unknown.

Molecular-barcoded quantitative 5'-RACE produced these TCR beta libraries. TCRdb re-called the 5' RACE reads through MiXCR, storing one row per CDR3 protein. The sample lists approximately 440,000 distinct CDR3 sequences; over 15% were seen once. Losses at the gene ends were 5 bases for V and 3 bases for J; bases not matched to a gene: 5. Germline V gene lookup returns CDR1 ENHRY and CDR2 SYGVKD. CDR3 length: 15 residues. This receptor was taken from a male donor with ankylosing spondylitis. Sequencing input: blood, either unsorted or a sorted T cell fraction (not recorded which). The V gene is TRBV10-3, the J gene TRBJ2-3; 10 nucleotides match TRBD1. The CDR3 is CAISRQGALTDTQYF. The CDR3 DNA reads TGTGCCATCAGTAGACAGGGGGCATTAACAGATACGCAGTATTTT.